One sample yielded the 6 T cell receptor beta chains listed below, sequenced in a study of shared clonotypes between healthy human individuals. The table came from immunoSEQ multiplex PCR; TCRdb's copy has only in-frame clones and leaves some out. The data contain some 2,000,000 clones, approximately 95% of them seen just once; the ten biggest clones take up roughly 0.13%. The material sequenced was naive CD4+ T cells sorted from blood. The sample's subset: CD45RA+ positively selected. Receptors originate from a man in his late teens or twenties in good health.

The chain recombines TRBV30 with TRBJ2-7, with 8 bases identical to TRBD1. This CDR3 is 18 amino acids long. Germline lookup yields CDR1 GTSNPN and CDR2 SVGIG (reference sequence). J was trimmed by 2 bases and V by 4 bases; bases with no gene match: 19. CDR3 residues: CAWTRRVPGQDTPYEQYF. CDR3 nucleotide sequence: TGTGCCTGGACTCGAAGGGTTCCGGGACAGGATACTCCCTACGAGCAGTACTTC. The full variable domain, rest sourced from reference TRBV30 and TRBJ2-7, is SQTIHQWPATLVQPVGSPLSLECTVEGTSNPNLYWYRQAAGRGLQLLFYSVGIGQISSEVPQNLSASRPQDRQFILSSKKLLLSDSGFYLCAWTRRVPGQDTPYEQYFGPGTRLTVT.

The CDR3 nucleotides read TGTGCCAGCAGTCAGGGACTAGCGGGCTCCTACGAGCAGTACTTC. Its protein product is CASSQGLAGSYEQYF. The rearrangement links TRBV5-6 to TRBJ2-7, with 12 positions matching TRBD2. CDR1 SGHDT and CDR2 YYEEEE come from the germline V gene. This CDR3 has 15 amino acids. V lost 5 bases, J lost 0 bases, and 3 bases stayed unmatched.

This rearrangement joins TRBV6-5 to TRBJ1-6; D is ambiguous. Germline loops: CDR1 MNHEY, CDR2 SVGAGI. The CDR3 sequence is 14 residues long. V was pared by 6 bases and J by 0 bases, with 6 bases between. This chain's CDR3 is CASRISSYNSPLHF. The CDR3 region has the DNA TGTGCCAGCAGGATCAGCTCCTATAATTCACCCCTCCACTTT.

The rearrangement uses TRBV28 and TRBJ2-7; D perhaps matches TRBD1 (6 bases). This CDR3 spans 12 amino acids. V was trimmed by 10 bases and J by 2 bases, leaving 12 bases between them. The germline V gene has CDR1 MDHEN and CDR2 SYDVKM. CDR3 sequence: CATRQATYEQYF. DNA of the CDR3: TGTGCCACCCGACAGGCCACCTACGAGCAGTACTTC. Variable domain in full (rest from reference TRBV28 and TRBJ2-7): DVKVTQSSRYLVKRTGEKVFLECVQDMDHENMFWYRQDPGLGLRLIYFSYDVKMKEKGDIPEGYSVSREKKERFSLILESASTNQTSMYLCATRQATYEQYFGPGTRLTVT.

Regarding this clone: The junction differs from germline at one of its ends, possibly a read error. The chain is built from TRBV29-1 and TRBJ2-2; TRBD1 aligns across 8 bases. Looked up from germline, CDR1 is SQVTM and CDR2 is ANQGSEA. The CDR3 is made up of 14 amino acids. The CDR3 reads CSVVWTGNPGELFF. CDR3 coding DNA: TGCAGCGTTGTTTGGACAGGGAACCCCGGGGAGCTGTTTTTT.

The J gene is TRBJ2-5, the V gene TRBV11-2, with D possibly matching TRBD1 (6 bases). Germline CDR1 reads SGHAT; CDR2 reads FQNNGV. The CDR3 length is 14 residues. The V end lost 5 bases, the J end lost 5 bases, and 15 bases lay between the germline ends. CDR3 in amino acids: CASSPDRSDETQYF. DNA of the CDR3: TGTGCCAGCAGCCCCGACAGGAGTGATGAGACCCAGTACTTC. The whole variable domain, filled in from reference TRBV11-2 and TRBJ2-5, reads EAGVAQSPRYKIIEKRQSVAFWCNPISGHATLYWYQQILGQGPKLLIQFQNNGVVDDSQLPKDRFSAERLKGVDSTLKIQPAKLEDSAVYLCASSPDRSDETQYFGPGTRLLVL.